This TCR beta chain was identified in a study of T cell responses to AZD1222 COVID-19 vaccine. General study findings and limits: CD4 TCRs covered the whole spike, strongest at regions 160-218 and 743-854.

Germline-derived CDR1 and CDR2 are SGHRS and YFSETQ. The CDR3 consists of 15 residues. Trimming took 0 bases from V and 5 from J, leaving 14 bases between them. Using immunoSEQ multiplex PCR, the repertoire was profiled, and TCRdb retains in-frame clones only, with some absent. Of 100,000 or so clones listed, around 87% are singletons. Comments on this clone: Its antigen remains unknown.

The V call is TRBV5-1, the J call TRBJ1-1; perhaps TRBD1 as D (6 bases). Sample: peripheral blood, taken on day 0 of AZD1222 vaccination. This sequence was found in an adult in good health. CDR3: CASSLGGGGRTEAFF. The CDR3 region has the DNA TGCGCCAGCAGCTTGGGTGGAGGGGGACGGACTGAAGCTTTCTTT.